This TCR beta chain was profiled in a study of blood T cell repertoires in COVID-19. In the study overall: Samples taken during acute and convalescent COVID-19 were collected in the United States, Italy and Spain. Nucleic acid was either cDNA or gDNA, and it came from T cells, B-cell-depleted T cells, or PBMCs.

This CDR3 region has 14 residues. Germline V lookup: CDR1 MDHEN, CDR2 SYDVKM. The J segment lost 4 bases and the V segment lost 5 bases, leaving 6 bases of the junction unmatched. Original analysis: For nucleated cells, counts were estimated from reference gene primer amplification. Assay: immunoSEQ multiplex PCR; the TCRdb copy retains only in-frame clones and omits some. V and J calls and clone size are copied from that table; D and trimming were computed from the DNA. The sample has under 450,000 clones; 81% are singletons. The chain links TRBV28 to TRBJ2-3, with 7 bases fitting TRBD1. Sequences were obtained from peripheral blood. The source of this sequence is a human donor with acute or convalescent COVID-19. The donor label of this sample is uncertain. In DNA, the CDR3 is TGTGCCAGCAGTGCTACAGGGGTTTCAGATACGCAGTATTTT. Translation gives CASSATGVSDTQYF.